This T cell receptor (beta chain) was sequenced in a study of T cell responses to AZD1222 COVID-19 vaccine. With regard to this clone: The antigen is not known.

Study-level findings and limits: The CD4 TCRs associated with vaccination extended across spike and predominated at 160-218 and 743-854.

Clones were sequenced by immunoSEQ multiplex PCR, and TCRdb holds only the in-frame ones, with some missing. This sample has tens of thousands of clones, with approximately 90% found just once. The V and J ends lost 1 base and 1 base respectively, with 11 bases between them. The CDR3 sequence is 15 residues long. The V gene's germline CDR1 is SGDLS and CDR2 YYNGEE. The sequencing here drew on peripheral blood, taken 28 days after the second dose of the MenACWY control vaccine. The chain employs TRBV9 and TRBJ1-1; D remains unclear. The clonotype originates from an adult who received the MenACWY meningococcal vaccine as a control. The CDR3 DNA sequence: TGTGCCAGCAGCGTATCGGGTGTGGGGAACACTGAAGCTTTCTTT. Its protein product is CASSVSGVGNTEAFF.